Included here is one TCR beta chain sequence, with context. Its antigen is as yet unknown. The PCR had 60 Vbeta and 13 Jbeta primers. The assay was immunoSEQ multiplex PCR, and TCRdb's table has in-frame clones only and misses some. This sample has tens of thousands of clones; around 83% occur once, and the top ten carry 1.6%. The sample comes from a study of cytomegalovirus exposure and HLA in healthy donors. General study results and limits: Several of the most significant clusters appeared linked to common viral pathogens, based on a later analysis.

This CDR3 is built from 16 residues. The V gene end was trimmed by 0 bases and the J gene end by 2 bases; junction bases not matched to a gene: 3. The germline V gene encodes CDR1 MRHNA and CDR2 SNTAGT. The clonotype originates from a human donor in good health. Sequenced sample: PBMCs. The chain employs TRBV6-4 and TRBJ2-3, with 9 nucleotides matching TRBD2. CDR3 amino acids: CASSDSAGGPTDTQYF. The CDR3 nucleotides are TGTGCCAGCAGTGACTCGGCGGGGGGGCCCACAGATACGCAGTATTTT.